The TCR beta chain described here comes from a study of shared clonotypes between healthy human individuals. Germline loops: CDR1 LGHNA, CDR2 YSLEER. V was pared by 4 bases and J by 3 bases, with 17 bases between. This CDR3 region has 16 residues. Assay: immunoSEQ multiplex PCR; the TCRdb copy retains only in-frame clones and omits some. The table has about half a million clones, around four fifths seen once. The sample was PBMCs. V usage is TRBV4-3 and J usage is TRBJ2-3; possible D gene TRBD2, 5 bases. This TCR was sampled from a woman in her 40s in good health. Some clones in this sample may be carry-over from other donors' samples. DNA of the CDR3: TGCGCCAGCAGCCCAGTTACTTCCAGCGGTACAGATACGCAGTATTTT. This encodes CASSPVTSSGTDTQYF.